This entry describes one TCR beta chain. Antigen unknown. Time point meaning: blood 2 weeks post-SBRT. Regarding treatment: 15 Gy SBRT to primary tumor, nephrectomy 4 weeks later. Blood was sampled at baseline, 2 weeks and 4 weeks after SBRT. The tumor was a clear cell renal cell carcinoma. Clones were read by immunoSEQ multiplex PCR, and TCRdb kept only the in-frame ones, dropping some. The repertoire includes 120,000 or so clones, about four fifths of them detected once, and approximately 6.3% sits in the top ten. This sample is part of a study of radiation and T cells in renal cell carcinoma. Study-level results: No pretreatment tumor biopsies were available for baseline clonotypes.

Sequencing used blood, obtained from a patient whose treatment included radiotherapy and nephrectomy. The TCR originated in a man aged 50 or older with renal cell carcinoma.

The CDR3 loop is CASSGTGTGNTIYF. The CDR3 bases are TGTGCCAGCAGCGGAACAGGGACTGGAAACACCATATATTTT. This sequence joins TRBV14 and TRBJ1-3; weak D call: TRBD1 (6 bases). This CDR3 comprises 14 residues. Germline V CDR1 and CDR2: SGHDN, FVKESK. Trimming removed 5 bases from V and 2 bases from J, with 10 bases in between.